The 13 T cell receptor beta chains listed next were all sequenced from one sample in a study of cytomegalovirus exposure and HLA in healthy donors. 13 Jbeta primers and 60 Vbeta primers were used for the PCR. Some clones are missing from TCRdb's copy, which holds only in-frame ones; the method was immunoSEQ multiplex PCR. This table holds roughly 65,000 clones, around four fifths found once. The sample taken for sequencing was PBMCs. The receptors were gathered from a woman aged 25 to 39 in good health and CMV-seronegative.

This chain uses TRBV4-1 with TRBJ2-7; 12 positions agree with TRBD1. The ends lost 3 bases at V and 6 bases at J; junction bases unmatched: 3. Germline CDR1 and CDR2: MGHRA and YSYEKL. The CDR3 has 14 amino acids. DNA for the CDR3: TGCGCCAGCAGCCAGGGACAGGGGGCTCGCGAGCAGTACTTC. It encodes CASSQGQGAREQYF.

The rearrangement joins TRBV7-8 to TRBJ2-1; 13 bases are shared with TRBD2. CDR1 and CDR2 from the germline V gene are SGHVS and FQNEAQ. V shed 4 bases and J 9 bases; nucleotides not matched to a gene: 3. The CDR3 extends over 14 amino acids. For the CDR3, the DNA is TGTGCCAGCAGCTCCGGGACTAGCGGGACTGAGCAGTTCTTC. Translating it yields CASSSGTSGTEQFF.

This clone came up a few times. CDR3 amino acids: CASSEVFESLARYEQYF. In DNA, the CDR3 is TGTGCCAGCAGTGAAGTATTTGAGAGTCTAGCACGGTACGAGCAGTACTTC. The chain joins TRBV6-1 to TRBJ2-7; maybe TRBD2 (5 bases). Germline CDR1 is MNHNS and CDR2 is SASEGT. This CDR3 contains 17 residues. V gave up 1 base and J gave up 4 bases, with 20 bases separating them.

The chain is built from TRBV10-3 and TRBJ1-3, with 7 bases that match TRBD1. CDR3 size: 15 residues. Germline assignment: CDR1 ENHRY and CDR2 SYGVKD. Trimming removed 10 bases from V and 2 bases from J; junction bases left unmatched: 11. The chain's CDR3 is CATSDREVAGNTIYF. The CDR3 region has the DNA TGTGCCACTTCAGACAGGGAAGTTGCTGGAAACACCATATATTTT.

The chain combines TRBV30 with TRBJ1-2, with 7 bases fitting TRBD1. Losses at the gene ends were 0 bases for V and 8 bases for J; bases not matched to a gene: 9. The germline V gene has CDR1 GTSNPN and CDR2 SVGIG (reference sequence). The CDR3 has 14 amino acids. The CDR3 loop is CAWSVTGAGGGYTF. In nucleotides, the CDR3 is TGTGCCTGGAGTGTAACAGGGGCGGGTGGGGGCTACACCTTC.

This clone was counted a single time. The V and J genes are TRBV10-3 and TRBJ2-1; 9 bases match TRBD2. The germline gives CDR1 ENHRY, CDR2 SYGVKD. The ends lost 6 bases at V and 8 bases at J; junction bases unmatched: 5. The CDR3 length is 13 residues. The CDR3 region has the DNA TGTGCCATCAGGCGGGAGGGCCTTTATGAGCAGTTCTTC. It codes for CAIRREGLYEQFF.

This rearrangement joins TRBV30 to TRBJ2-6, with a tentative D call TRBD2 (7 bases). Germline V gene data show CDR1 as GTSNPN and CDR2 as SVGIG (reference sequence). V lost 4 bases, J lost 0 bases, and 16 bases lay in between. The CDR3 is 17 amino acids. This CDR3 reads CAWKGGQGSSGANVLTF. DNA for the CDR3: TGTGCCTGGAAGGGGGGGCAGGGGAGCTCTGGGGCCAACGTCCTGACTTTC.

This CDR3 reads CASSQGLTLTSGSNTGELFF. The CDR3 DNA reads TGCGCCAGCAGCCAGGGTCTCACACTGACTAGCGGGTCGAACACCGGGGAGCTGTTTTTT. The chain has TRBV4-1 and TRBJ2-2; 10 bases fit TRBD2. Germline CDR1 reads MGHRA; CDR2 reads YSYEKL. This CDR3 region has 20 residues. V dropped 3 bases and J dropped 0; count of bases not matched to a gene: 13.

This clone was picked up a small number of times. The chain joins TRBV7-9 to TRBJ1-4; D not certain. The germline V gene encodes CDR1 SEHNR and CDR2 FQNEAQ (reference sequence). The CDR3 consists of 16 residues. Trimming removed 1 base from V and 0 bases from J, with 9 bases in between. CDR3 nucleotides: TGTGCCAGCAGCTTAGTGGAGGGAGCAACTAATGAAAAACTGTTTTTT. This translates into CASSLVEGATNEKLFF.

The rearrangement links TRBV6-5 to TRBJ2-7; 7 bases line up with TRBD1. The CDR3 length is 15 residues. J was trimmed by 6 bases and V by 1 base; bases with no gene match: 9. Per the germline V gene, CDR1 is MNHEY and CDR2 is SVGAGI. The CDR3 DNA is TGTGCCAGCAGTTACTATGAGGGGGCGCCTCTCGAGCAGTACTTC. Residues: CASSYYEGAPLEQYF.

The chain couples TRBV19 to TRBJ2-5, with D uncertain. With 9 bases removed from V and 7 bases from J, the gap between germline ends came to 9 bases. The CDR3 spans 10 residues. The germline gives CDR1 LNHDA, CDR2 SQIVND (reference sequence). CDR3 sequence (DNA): TGTGCCAGATCCTCCTTGACCCAGTACTTC. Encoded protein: CARSSLTQYF. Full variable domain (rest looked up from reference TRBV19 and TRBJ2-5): DGGITQSPKYLFRKEGQNVTLSCEQNLNHDAMYWYRQDPGQGLRLIYYSQIVNDFQKGDIAEGYSVSREKKESFPLTVTSAQKNPTAFYLCARSSLTQYFGPGTRLLVL.

The CDR3: CVKRGPSTDTQYF. The DNA of the CDR3 is TGTGTCAAGCGGGGGCCGAGCACAGATACGCAGTATTTT. This chain connects TRBV7-3 to TRBJ2-3; 8 bases line up with TRBD2. Per germline, CDR1 SGHTA and CDR2 FQGTGA. The CDR3 contains 13 residues.

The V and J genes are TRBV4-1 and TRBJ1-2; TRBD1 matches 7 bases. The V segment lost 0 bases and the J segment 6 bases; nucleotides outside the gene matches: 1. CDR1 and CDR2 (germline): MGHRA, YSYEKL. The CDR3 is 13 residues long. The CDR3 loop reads CASSQEQGDGYTF. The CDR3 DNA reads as TGCGCCAGCAGCCAAGAGCAGGGGGATGGCTACACCTTC.